This TCR beta chain was profiled in a study of blood T cell repertoires in COVID-19. At the level of the study: Nucleic acid was either cDNA or gDNA, and it came from T cells, B-cell-depleted T cells, or PBMCs.

Germline V gene data show CDR1 as SQVTM and CDR2 as ANQGSEA. The CDR3 runs 16 residues. V was clipped by 3 bases and J by 0 bases, with 17 bases between them. The repertoire was sequenced with immunoSEQ multiplex PCR; TCRdb's copy has only in-frame clones and lacks some. The sample consists of 300,000 to 400,000 clones, under 95% of them appearing once. This TCR came from a young woman who had recovered from COVID-19. The sequencing input was peripheral blood. The V gene is TRBV29-1, the J gene TRBJ1-2; a possible D gene is TRBD1 (5 bases). This chain's CDR3 is CSVEGGAGLSNYGYTF. CDR3 nucleotide sequence: TGCAGCGTTGAGGGGGGTGCGGGGTTGTCTAACTATGGCTACACCTTC. The variable domain in full, with the rest retrieved from reference TRBV29-1 and TRBJ1-2, is SAVISQKPSRDICQRGTSLTIQCQVDSQVTMMFWYRQQPGQSLTLIATANQGSEATYESGFVIDKFPISRPNLTFSTLTVSNMSPEDSSIYLCSVEGGAGLSNYGYTFGSGTRLTVV.